The rows below give T cell receptor beta chains drawn from one sample of a study of blood T cell repertoires in COVID-19. Produced via immunoSEQ multiplex PCR; TCRdb's table is partial and in-frame only. Among 300,000 to 350,000 clones listed, 80% to 95% were seen once. Sequencing was done on a sample of peripheral blood. Source of these receptors: a woman between 25 and 40 years old with COVID-19, enrolled during active disease. CDR3s include the opening cysteine and the closing phenylalanine or tryptophan. D genes are given only for firm matches. Expanded clones are given a class, and other clones once, few, many or no size at all.

v_gene	j_gene	abundance	d_gene	CDR3nt	CDR3aa
TRBV6-5	TRBJ1-2	NA	TRBD1	TGTGCCAGCAGTCCGGGACAGACCCCTAATTACTTC	CASSPGQTPNYF
TRBV19	TRBJ1-2	NA	TRBD1	TGTGCCAGTAGGTCCGGGACAGGGGTCCACTATGGCTACACCTTC	CASRSGTGVHYGYTF
TRBV15	TRBJ2-7	NA	TRBD2	TGTGCCACCAGCAGAGATCTGCGGGAGGCTTCCTACGAGCAGTACTTC	CATSRDLREASYEQYF
TRBV9	TRBJ1-4	NA	TRBD1	TGTGCCAGCAGCCCCCGGGGACAGGCTTATGAAAAACTGTTTTTT	CASSPRGQAYEKLFF
TRBV7-2	TRBJ1-3	NA	TRBD1	TGTGCCAGCAGCTTAATCGGACAGGGGTTAAACACCATATATTTT	CASSLIGQGLNTIYF
TRBV29-1	TRBJ1-2	NA	TRBD1	TGCAGCGTTGAATCTACAGGGGGTTACAATGGCTACACCTTC	CSVESTGGYNGYTF
TRBV9	TRBJ2-4	NA	NA	TGTGCCAGCAGCAAAGCGAGCGGCCTAGCCAAAAACATTCAGTACTTC	CASSKASGLAKNIQYF
TRBV18	TRBJ2-1	NA	TRBD2	TGTGCCAGCTCACCCGGGACTAGCGGGTACAATGAGCAGTTCTTC	CASSPGTSGYNEQFF
TRBV5-5	TRBJ2-5	NA	TRBD2	TGTGCCAGCAGCTTAGGACTAGCGGGAGTCGGGGAGACCCAGTACTTC	CASSLGLAGVGETQYF
TRBV18	TRBJ1-4	NA	NA	TGTGCCAGCTCACCACGGGCAGGGCCCGCAAGTAATGAAAAACTGTTTTTT	CASSPRAGPASNEKLFF
TRBV4-1	TRBJ1-3	NA	NA	TGCGCCAGCAGCCAATTAAGTGAGACTCGCTCTGGAAACACCATATATTTT	CASSQLSETRSGNTIYF
TRBV11-2	TRBJ1-1	NA	NA	TGTGCCAGCCTGCTTACCGACAAAGGACGGGCGGGAGGAGCTTTCTTT	CASLLTDKGRAGGAFF
TRBV4-3	TRBJ1-6	NA	NA	TGCGCCAGCAGCCAGCTGGCAGAAGACAATAATTCACCCCTCCACTTT	CASSQLAEDNNSPLHF
TRBV7-3	TRBJ1-4	NA	TRBD1	TGTGCCAGCAGATCTGGGACAGGTACTAATGAAAAACTGTTTTTT	CASRSGTGTNEKLFF
TRBV28	TRBJ2-7	NA	NA	TGTGCCAGCAGTTTAGCGGGCCGGTCTCCCGAGCAGTACTTC	CASSLAGRSPEQYF
TRBV7-8	TRBJ2-7	once	TRBD2	TGTGCCAGCAGCTTAAGCGGGACTATCTCCTACGAGCAGTACTTC	CASSLSGTISYEQYF
TRBV7-9	TRBJ2-1	NA	TRBD2	TGTGCCAGCAGCACGGGACTAGGATCCTACAATGAGCAGTTCTTC	CASSTGLGSYNEQFF
TRBV9	TRBJ2-3	NA	NA	TGTGCCAGCAGCCTTGTGACATCAGATACGCAGTATTTT	CASSLVTSDTQYF
TRBV21-1	TRBJ1-6	NA	NA	TGTGCCAGCAGATCCGGACAGGGACGTTCACCCCTCCACTTT	CASRSGQGRSPLHF
TRBV30	TRBJ1-2	NA	TRBD1	TGTGCCTGGATGGGGACAGGGAATAACTATGGCTACACCTTC	CAWMGTGNNYGYTF
TRBV4-2	TRBJ1-5	NA	NA	TGTGCCAGCAGCCAAGATGGGGCGTCAGGGCGGAATCAGCCCCAGCATTTT	CASSQDGASGRNQPQHF
TRBV14	TRBJ2-5	NA	NA	TGTGCCAGCAGCGTCAACCCCGTAATCGGGACCCAGTACTTC	CASSVNPVIGTQYF
TRBV5-1	TRBJ2-7	NA	TRBD2	TGCGCCAGCAGACCTAGCGGGAGGCCCCTGGAAGAGCAGTACTTC	CASRPSGRPLEEQYF
TRBV18	TRBJ2-6	NA	NA	TGTGCCAGCTCACCGTCGTCTGGGGCCAACGTCCTGACTTTC	CASSPSSGANVLTF
TRBV7-2	TRBJ1-1	NA	NA	TGTGCCAGCAGCTTAGGTATGAACACTGAAGCTTTCTTT	CASSLGMNTEAFF
TRBV10-3	TRBJ1-4	NA	TRBD1	TGTGCCACCAGGGACAGGGAAGATGAAAAACTGTTTTTT	CATRDREDEKLFF
TRBV5-5	TRBJ2-2	NA	TRBD2	TGTGCCAGCAGCCCCCGGGGACTAGCGGGAGGGCGCACCGGGGAGCTGTTTTTT	CASSPRGLAGGRTGELFF
TRBV27	TRBJ2-3	NA	NA	TGTGCCAGCAAATCGGGAGAGGGAGAGACAGATACGCAGTATTTT	CASKSGEGETDTQYF
TRBV7-9	TRBJ2-1	NA	TRBD1	TGTGCCAGCAGCTCCAACGCTGGGGGACAGGGATGGAATGAGCAGTTCTTC	CASSSNAGGQGWNEQFF
TRBV7-3	TRBJ2-2	NA	TRBD2	TGTGCCAGCAGCTACACTAGCGGAGTAGGCACCGGGGAGCTGTTTTTT	CASSYTSGVGTGELFF
TRBV4-1	TRBJ1-4	NA	NA	TGCGCCAGCAGCCAAGATGAGGGAAGGATGGAAAAACTGTTTTTT	CASSQDEGRMEKLFF
TRBV30	TRBJ1-2	NA	NA	TGTGCCTGGAGCCCACTGAACTATGGCTACACCTTC	CAWSPLNYGYTF
TRBV7-9	TRBJ1-1	NA	NA	TGTGCCAGCAGCTTACCTCCCTCGGGGAACACTGAAGCTTTCTTT	CASSLPPSGNTEAFF
TRBV30	TRBJ1-4	NA	NA	TGTGCCTGGAGTGGGAGACCAACTAATGAAAAACTGTTTTTT	CAWSGRPTNEKLFF
TRBV7-3	TRBJ2-7	NA	TRBD1	TGTGCCAGCAGCTTGGGTGGACAGGGGTACGAGCAGTACTTC	CASSLGGQGYEQYF
TRBV11-2	TRBJ2-5	NA	TRBD2	TGTGCCAGCAGCTTAGATAACCCAGGACTAGCGGCCCCGGGAGAGACCCAGTACTTC	CASSLDNPGLAAPGETQYF
TRBV2	TRBJ1-6	NA	NA	TGTGCCAGCAGTGAGAGGCAGGGCCCTGGTTCACCCCTCCACTTT	CASSERQGPGSPLHF
TRBV28	TRBJ2-5	once	TRBD1	TGTGCCAGCAGTTTCCCCGGGACAGGTCTTGGGGAGACCCAGTACTTC	CASSFPGTGLGETQYF
TRBV19	TRBJ2-7	once	NA	TGTGCCAGTAGTTTGACGTTGCGGGCTGTGACCTACGAGCAGTACTTC	CASSLTLRAVTYEQYF
TRBV7-8	TRBJ2-3	NA	TRBD2	TGTGCCAGCAGCTGGCGACAGGGGACTAGCGGGAGCACAGATACGCAGTATTTT	CASSWRQGTSGSTDTQYF